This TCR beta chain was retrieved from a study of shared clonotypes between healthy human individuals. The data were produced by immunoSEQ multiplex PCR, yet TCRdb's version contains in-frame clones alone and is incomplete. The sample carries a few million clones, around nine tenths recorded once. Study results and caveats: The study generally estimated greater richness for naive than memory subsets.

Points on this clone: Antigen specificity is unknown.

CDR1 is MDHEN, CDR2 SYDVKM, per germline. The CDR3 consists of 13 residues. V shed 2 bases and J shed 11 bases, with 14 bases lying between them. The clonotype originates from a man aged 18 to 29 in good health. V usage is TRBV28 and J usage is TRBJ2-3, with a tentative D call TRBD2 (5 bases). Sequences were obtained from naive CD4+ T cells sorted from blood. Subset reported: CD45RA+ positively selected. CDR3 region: CASSLVGVDLQYF. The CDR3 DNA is TGTGCCAGCAGTTTAGTCGGGGTGGATTTGCAGTATTTT.